What follows are 22 T cell receptor beta chains derived from one specimen sequenced in a study of beta chain features in type 1 diabetes. Points from the study as a whole: In all four CD4+ subsets, TCRB CDR3 length was significantly, moderately reduced in type 1 diabetes.

Antigens for these TCRs are unknown. The whole isolated RNA underwent reverse transcription, so sequencing captured expressed TCRB transcripts. Repertoires were generated with immunoSEQ multiplex PCR, while TCRdb's copy carries only in-frame clones and drops some. The data show about 650,000 clones, around 12% seen once. The sequenced sample consisted of naive CD4+ T cells from blood. The origin of the receptors is a man younger than 40 with type 1 diabetes.

The V call is TRBV20-1, the J call TRBJ1-4; weak D call: TRBD1 (5 bases). CDR3 length: 11 amino acids. The V end lost 4 bases, the J end lost 5 bases, and 5 bases lay between the germline ends. Looked up from germline, CDR1 is DFQATT and CDR2 is SNEGSKA (reference sequence). The CDR3 region is CSAKGNEKLFF. Written as DNA, the CDR3 is TGCAGTGCTAAGGGGAATGAAAAACTGTTTTTT.

This clone was seen only a few times. The chain uses TRBV29-1 and TRBJ2-7; no reliable D call. Trimming took off 3 bases at V and 2 bases at J, with 8 bases between the two ends. CDR3 length equals 12 residues. Germline values: CDR1 SQVTM, CDR2 ANQGSEA. CDR3 loop: CSVDGGTYEQYF. In DNA, the CDR3 is TGCAGCGTTGACGGCGGTACCTACGAGCAGTACTTC.

This chain uses TRBV7-2 with TRBJ1-4; 7 bases line up with TRBD1. The junction had 6 bases not matched to a gene; V was cut back by 6 bases and J by 5 bases. Germline V gives CDR1 SGHTA, CDR2 FQGNSA. The CDR3 runs 14 residues. This CDR3 is CASRLDRLNEKLFF. In nucleotides, the CDR3 is TGTGCCAGCAGATTGGACAGGCTAAATGAAAAACTGTTTTTT.

There are a few counts of this clone. The chain joins TRBV7-6 to TRBJ1-4; D possibly corresponds to TRBD1 (6 bases). CDR1 and CDR2 from the germline V gene are SGHVS and FNYEAQ. CDR3 length: 15 amino acids. V lost 6 bases and J 4 bases, leaving 15 bases between the germline ends. The CDR3 loop is CASSPEDRLNEKLFF. CDR3 in DNA: TGTGCCAGCAGTCCCGAGGACAGACTTAATGAAAAACTGTTTTTT.

This clone occurred a few times. This rearrangement joins TRBV7-9 to TRBJ2-3, with D hard to call. In germline, CDR1 is SEHNR, CDR2 FQNEAQ (reference sequence). This CDR3 is 14 amino acids long. V dropped 1 base and J dropped 2 bases, with 7 bases sitting between them. The CDR3 protein is CASSLVQSTDTQYF. Here the CDR3 DNA reads TGTGCCAGCAGCTTAGTTCAATCCACAGATACGCAGTATTTT.

This clone was seen a few times. J is TRBJ1-1 and V is TRBV27, with D unclear. With 0 bases removed from V and 1 base from J, the gap between germline ends came to 6 bases. This CDR3 region has 14 residues. From germline, CDR1 is MNHEY and CDR2 SMNVEV (reference sequence). The CDR3 reads CASSLSWENTEAFF. Written as DNA, the CDR3 is TGTGCCAGCAGTTTATCGTGGGAGAACACTGAAGCTTTCTTT.

This clone turned up a few times. The gene calls are TRBV7-2 and TRBJ2-1; 11 nucleotides agree with TRBD1. This CDR3 has 16 residues. The germline CDR1 and CDR2 sequences are SGHTA and FQGNSA. V lost 1 base and J lost 8; bases outside the gene matches: 7. This CDR3 is CASSLDRTGGEDEQFF. The CDR3 nucleotides are TGTGCCAGCAGCTTAGACAGGACAGGGGGCGAAGATGAGCAGTTCTTC.

CDR3 nucleotides: TGTGCCAGCAGCTTAATCGGGACGTCTCCTCCTGGGGCCAACGTCCTGACTTTC. It specifies CASSLIGTSPPGANVLTF. The chain couples TRBV7-9 to TRBJ2-6; D is perhaps TRBD1 or TRBD2 (5 bases each). Trimming stripped 2 bases from V and 2 bases from J, with 16 bases between. In germline, CDR1 is SEHNR, CDR2 FQNEAQ (reference sequence). The CDR3 is 18 amino acids.

V gene TRBV9 combines with J gene TRBJ2-1; TRBD2 matches at 8 bases. CDR1 and CDR2 (germline): SGDLS, YYNGEE. V was pared by 0 bases and J by 5 bases, with 4 bases of the junction left unmatched. This CDR3 spans 15 amino acids. CDR3 region: CASSVDGGAHNEQFF. The CDR3 DNA reads as TGTGCCAGCAGCGTAGACGGGGGGGCCCACAATGAGCAGTTCTTC.

In its sample, this clone was seen a few times. V is TRBV7-2 and J is TRBJ1-5; TRBD1 is a possible D gene (6 bases). This CDR3 has 15 residues. Germline V gives CDR1 SGHTA, CDR2 FQGNSA. V dropped 4 bases and J dropped 3 bases, with 13 bases sitting between them. The CDR3 DNA reads as TGTGCCAGCAGCTCTCAGGGGACCATCAATCAGCCCCAGCATTTT. Translated, it gives CASSSQGTINQPQHF.

This clone turned up a few times. The chain couples TRBV10-3 to TRBJ1-2; D remains unclear. CDR1 is ENHRY and CDR2 is SYGVKD in the germline V gene. Trimming removed 7 bases from V and 1 base from J, with 4 bases in between. CDR3 length: 11 residues. In DNA form, the CDR3 reads TGTGCCATCAATGGTAACTATGGCTACACCTTC. This translates into CAINGNYGYTF.

V usage is TRBV6-5 and J usage is TRBJ2-7; D call uncertain. The length of the CDR3 is 15 residues. Deletions cut 6 bases from V and 0 bases from J, with 15 bases between. Germline values: CDR1 MNHEY, CDR2 SVGAGI. CDR3 bases: TGTGCCAGCAGGAGTACCCCAAGGAGCTCCTACGAGCAGTACTTC. It codes for CASRSTPRSSYEQYF.

This clone was observed a handful of times. The chain combines TRBV18 with TRBJ2-7, with D tentatively TRBD1 (5 bases). V was pared by 2 bases and J by 5 bases, with 13 bases between. The CDR3 is 14 residues long. CDR1 and CDR2 from the germline V gene are KGHSH and LQKENI. CDR3 nucleotide sequence: TGTGCCAGCTCACCAAAAGGGCCAGGGAACGAGCAGTACTTC. Residues: CASSPKGPGNEQYF.

This clone was observed a handful of times. Other nucleotide sequences in the sample specify the same CDR3. The chain links TRBV9 to TRBJ1-3; D not certain. Per the germline V gene, CDR1 is SGDLS and CDR2 is YYNGEE. Trimming removed 2 bases from V and 0 bases from J, with 6 bases in between. This CDR3 has 14 amino acids. The CDR3 is CASSVGRSGNTIYF. The CDR3 DNA follows: TGTGCCAGCAGCGTCGGTCGCTCTGGAAACACCATATATTTT.

This clone occurred a few times. The gene calls are TRBV5-6 and TRBJ1-1; the D is unclear. The germline V and J ends were trimmed by 1 base and 3 bases, with 7 bases remaining between them. Germline V gene lookup returns CDR1 SGHDT and CDR2 YYEEEE. CDR3 length equals 13 residues. CDR3 sequence (DNA): TGTGCCAGCAGCTTGCGGAGGGACACTGAAGCTTTCTTT. Translation: CASSLRRDTEAFF.

The genes are TRBV29-1 and TRBJ1-6; D ambiguous. This CDR3 is built from 12 residues. Germline V CDR1 and CDR2: SQVTM, ANQGSEA. Trimming left V 6 bases short and J 6 bases short, with 9 bases between. The CDR3 DNA follows: TGCAGCGTCGCAGTGGGTAATTCACCCCTCCACTTT. Its translation is CSVAVGNSPLHF.

The chain uses TRBV2 and TRBJ1-6, with 7 bases that match TRBD1. J gave up 9 bases and V 4 bases, and 9 bases lay outside the gene matches. Germline V CDR1 and CDR2: SNHLY, FYNNEI. The CDR3 contains 15 residues. The CDR3 spells CASSVDRVASSPLHF. As DNA, the CDR3 is TGTGCCAGCAGTGTCGACAGGGTAGCGAGTTCACCCCTCCACTTT.

This clone appeared a few times. CDR3 in amino acids: CASSAGTATSTDTQYF. The CDR3 nucleotides are TGTGCCAGCAGCGCTGGGACAGCAACTAGCACAGATACGCAGTATTTT. The V call is TRBV9, the J call TRBJ2-3, with 7 positions matching TRBD1. Trimming cost V 3 bases and J 0 bases; bases outside gene matches: 7. Germline V gene data show CDR1 as SGDLS and CDR2 as YYNGEE. There are 16 residues in the CDR3.

This clone was seen more than once but under ten times. The chain combines TRBV30 with TRBJ1-6, with D hard to call. Looked up from germline, CDR1 is GTSNPN and CDR2 is SVGIG (reference sequence). CDR3 length: 13 residues. Trimming stripped 2 bases from V and 6 bases from J, with 8 bases between. For the CDR3, the DNA is TGTGCCTGGAGTACCCTGCGTAATTCACCCCTCCACTTT. This translates into CAWSTLRNSPLHF.

There are a few counts of this clone. This chain joins TRBV5-1 and TRBJ1-2, with 7 bases matching TRBD1. Germline values: CDR1 SGHRS, CDR2 YFSETQ. The CDR3 has 14 residues. V trimming: 3 bases; J trimming: 2 bases; junction bases outside the gene matches: 4. The CDR3 sequence: CASSSVGQNYGYTF. CDR3 sequence (DNA): TGCGCCAGCAGCTCAGTGGGACAGAACTATGGCTACACCTTC.

V and J are TRBV14 and TRBJ2-5, with D perhaps TRBD1 (6 bases). Germline-derived CDR1 and CDR2 are SGHDN and FVKESK. This CDR3 spans 15 amino acids. Trimming left V 3 bases short and J 5 bases short, with 16 bases between. CDR3 DNA sequence: TGTGCCAGCAGCCACGGGCCAGGGGAATTTGAGACCCAGTACTTC. This gives the protein CASSHGPGEFETQYF. Full variable domain (rest looked up from reference TRBV14 and TRBJ2-5): EAGVTQFPSHSVIEKGQTVTLRCDPISGHDNLYWYRRVMGKEIKFLLHFVKESKQDESGMPNNRFLAERTGGTYSTLKVQPAELEDSGVYFCASSHGPGEFETQYFGPGTRLLVL.

This clone came up a few times. V gene TRBV25-1 combines with J gene TRBJ1-5; unclear D gene. The germline V and J ends were trimmed by 5 bases and 5 bases, with 10 bases remaining between them. CDR3 length: 13 amino acids. The germline CDR1 and CDR2 sequences are MGHDK and SYGVNS. The CDR3 sequence: CASSLGFDQPQHF. The CDR3, as DNA: TGTGCCAGCAGTTTGGGGTTCGATCAGCCCCAGCATTTT.